This T cell receptor beta chain was obtained from a study of OX40 agonist ivuxolimab in advanced cancers. Comment on this clone: What it binds is unknown.

Profiled with immunoSEQ multiplex PCR; TCRdb holds only in-frame clones, not every one. The sample carries around 17,000 clones, about 88% recorded once. Deletions cut 0 bases from V and 1 base from J, with 9 bases between. Germline loops: CDR1 LGHNA, CDR2 YSLEER. CDR3 length: 16 residues. Study-level findings and limits: More expanded clones were seen, on average, in CD8+ T cells than in CD4+.

The input for sequencing was CD4+ or CD8+ T cells sorted from blood, taken in a trial of the OX40 agonist ivuxolimab. V and J are TRBV4-3 and TRBJ2-2; D is undetermined. The TCR sequence derives from an adult with an advanced solid tumor such as melanoma, head and neck, liver or kidney cancer. CDR3 sequence (DNA): TGCGCCAGCAGCCAAGAGTCCCTCTTGAACACCGGGGAGCTGTTTTTT. This translates into CASSQESLLNTGELFF.